Listed below are T cell receptor beta chains from one sample, sequenced in a study of T-cell reconstitution after alpha-beta-depleted transplantation in children. One entry per CDR3 protein results from TCRdb running MiXCR on the PCR reads. The table lists approximately 490,000 distinct CDR3 sequences, 10% of them singletons. Here the sequenced sample was PBMCs, taken before TCRalphabeta/CD19-depleted stem cell transplant. The receptors were gathered from a child aged 2 to 10 with inherited bone marrow failure, due to receive a stem cell transplant. Each CDR3 is given with its conserved first and last residue. Each record gives: CDR3 DNA, CDR3 protein, D gene, J gene, V gene, CDR3 length, clone size. The D gene is left open where the match is weak. Some rows mark clone size as missing; the rest say once, few, many or name a class of expanded clone.

CDR3 DNA: TGCAGTGCTGGAGGCGTCTGGGCCTACGAGCAGTACTTC; CDR3 protein: CSAGGVWAYEQYF; D gene: .; J gene: TRBJ2-7; V gene: TRBV20-1; CDR3 length: 13; clone size: many
CDR3 DNA: TGTGCCAGCAGCTTAGGCCGGGTGAGCTCTGGGGCCAACGTCCTGACTTTC; CDR3 protein: CASSLGRVSSGANVLTF; D gene: .; J gene: TRBJ2-6; V gene: TRBV7-2; CDR3 length: 17; clone size: .
CDR3 DNA: TGCAGTGCTACCCCTCGGGGGGTATCCTACGAGCAGTACTTC; CDR3 protein: CSATPRGVSYEQYF; D gene: TRBD2; J gene: TRBJ2-7; V gene: TRBV20-1; CDR3 length: 14; clone size: few
CDR3 DNA: TGTGCCAGCAGTTTATATTATACAGGGGGCTCTACCGGGGAGCTGTTTTTT; CDR3 protein: CASSLYYTGGSTGELFF; D gene: TRBD1; J gene: TRBJ2-2; V gene: TRBV28; CDR3 length: 17; clone size: few
CDR3 DNA: TGTGCCAGCAGCGTAGATTCCGAAGAGACCCAGTACTTC; CDR3 protein: CASSVDSEETQYF; D gene: .; J gene: TRBJ2-5; V gene: TRBV9; CDR3 length: 13; clone size: many
CDR3 DNA: TGCAGTGTCCTACTCGATACTAGCGGGAGGCCTTACGAGCAGTACTTC; CDR3 protein: CSVLLDTSGRPYEQYF; D gene: TRBD2; J gene: TRBJ2-7; V gene: TRBV20-1; CDR3 length: 16; clone size: many
CDR3 DNA: TGCAGCGACAAGATTTCCTATGGCTACACCTTC; CDR3 protein: CSDKISYGYTF; D gene: .; J gene: TRBJ1-2; V gene: TRBV29-1; CDR3 length: 11; clone size: many
CDR3 DNA: TGTGCCAGCAGTTTCCCTAGCGCATCACTCCAAGAGACCCAGTACTTC; CDR3 protein: CASSFPSASLQETQYF; D gene: .; J gene: TRBJ2-5; V gene: TRBV12-3/TRBV12-4; CDR3 length: 16; clone size: many
CDR3 DNA: TGTGCCAGCAGTTTGGGACCACCCACAGTCCTAAAGTATGGCTACACCTTC; CDR3 protein: CASSLGPPTVLKYGYTF; D gene: .; J gene: TRBJ1-2; V gene: TRBV27; CDR3 length: 17; clone size: few
CDR3 DNA: TGTGCCAGTATCTTGCCCGGTCAAAGCAATCAGCCCCAGCATTTT; CDR3 protein: CASILPGQSNQPQHF; D gene: .; J gene: TRBJ1-5; V gene: TRBV19; CDR3 length: 15; clone size: few
CDR3 DNA: TGTGCCAGCAGCGCGGCGGGGAGCCTGTGGGCTTTCTTT; CDR3 protein: CASSAAGSLWAFF; D gene: .; J gene: TRBJ1-1; V gene: TRBV7-9; CDR3 length: 13; clone size: .
CDR3 DNA: TGTGCCAGTATTGGAGGGTTTTGGGGTCCGAACACTGAAGCTTTCTTT; CDR3 protein: CASIGGFWGPNTEAFF; D gene: .; J gene: TRBJ1-1; V gene: TRBV19; CDR3 length: 16; clone size: .
CDR3 DNA: TGCAGTGCTAGAGATAGCCGGGGACATTACACCGGGGAGCTGTTTTTT; CDR3 protein: CSARDSRGHYTGELFF; D gene: .; J gene: TRBJ2-2; V gene: TRBV20-1; CDR3 length: 16; clone size: many
CDR3 DNA: TGCAGTGCGGGACTAGCGAAGATTTACAATGAGCAGTTCTTC; CDR3 protein: CSAGLAKIYNEQFF; D gene: TRBD2; J gene: TRBJ2-1; V gene: TRBV20-1; CDR3 length: 14; clone size: .
CDR3 DNA: TGCGCCAGCAGCCATCGCGGGACGCCCGGGACTGAAGCTTTCTTT; CDR3 protein: CASSHRGTPGTEAFF; D gene: .; J gene: TRBJ1-1; V gene: TRBV4-3; CDR3 length: 15; clone size: many
CDR3 DNA: TGTGCCACCCATAGCGGGAGGAGCACTAATGAGCAGTTCTTC; CDR3 protein: CATHSGRSTNEQFF; D gene: TRBD2; J gene: TRBJ2-1; V gene: TRBV24-1; CDR3 length: 14; clone size: few
CDR3 DNA: TGTGCCAGCAGCTCCGTAGGGACAGGTTTCCACGAGCAGTACTTC; CDR3 protein: CASSSVGTGFHEQYF; D gene: TRBD1; J gene: TRBJ2-7; V gene: TRBV27; CDR3 length: 15; clone size: .
CDR3 DNA: TGTGCCAGCAGTTATCGGACTCTAAACTCCTACAATGAGCAGTTCTTC; CDR3 protein: CASSYRTLNSYNEQFF; D gene: .; J gene: TRBJ2-1; V gene: TRBV6-2/TRBV6-3; CDR3 length: 16; clone size: few
CDR3 DNA: TGCAGTGCTAGGAATCACAGGGGGCTGAAAGATACGCAGTATTTT; CDR3 protein: CSARNHRGLKDTQYF; D gene: TRBD1; J gene: TRBJ2-3; V gene: TRBV20-1; CDR3 length: 15; clone size: many
CDR3 DNA: TGTGCCAGCAGCTTTTCTAGCGGGACCTACGAGCAGTACTTC; CDR3 protein: CASSFSSGTYEQYF; D gene: TRBD2; J gene: TRBJ2-7; V gene: TRBV7-2; CDR3 length: 14; clone size: many
CDR3 DNA: TGTGCCAGCAGCTTAGTCGGGCGGGAGGGCCCTGATACGCAGTATTTT; CDR3 protein: CASSLVGREGPDTQYF; D gene: TRBD2; J gene: TRBJ2-3; V gene: TRBV7-8; CDR3 length: 16; clone size: many
CDR3 DNA: TGTGCCAGCAGCTCGCTGTCGGGGGCCGGGGAGCTGTTTTTT; CDR3 protein: CASSSLSGAGELFF; D gene: .; J gene: TRBJ2-2; V gene: TRBV9; CDR3 length: 14; clone size: many
CDR3 DNA: TGTGCCAGCAGCCGCCCCCTTAGCGGGTACTCCTACGAGCAGTACTTC; CDR3 protein: CASSRPLSGYSYEQYF; D gene: TRBD2; J gene: TRBJ2-7; V gene: TRBV7-8; CDR3 length: 16; clone size: many
CDR3 DNA: TGTGCCAGCAGTTTCGGTAGCGGGAGGGGCAATGAGCAGTTCTTC; CDR3 protein: CASSFGSGRGNEQFF; D gene: TRBD2; J gene: TRBJ2-1; V gene: TRBV27; CDR3 length: 15; clone size: many
CDR3 DNA: TGCGCCAGCAGCCCCCTAGTCGAGAGCGGCTACACCTTC; CDR3 protein: CASSPLVESGYTF; D gene: .; J gene: TRBJ1-2; V gene: TRBV5-1; CDR3 length: 13; clone size: .
CDR3 DNA: TGTGCCAGCAGCTTAGTTCCAGGGGGATTAGGAAACAGCGGGGAGCTGTTTTTT; CDR3 protein: CASSLVPGGLGNSGELFF; D gene: TRBD1; J gene: TRBJ2-2; V gene: TRBV11-2; CDR3 length: 18; clone size: many
CDR3 DNA: TGTGCCAGCAGCACCGGATCCAATCCGGAGACCCAGTACTTC; CDR3 protein: CASSTGSNPETQYF; D gene: .; J gene: TRBJ2-5; V gene: TRBV7-2; CDR3 length: 14; clone size: many
CDR3 DNA: TGCAGTGCTAGAGTTGTGGGGTGGAATCAGCCCCAGCATTTT; CDR3 protein: CSARVVGWNQPQHF; D gene: .; J gene: TRBJ1-5; V gene: TRBV20-1; CDR3 length: 14; clone size: .
CDR3 DNA: TGTGCCAGCAGCTTGGCCGAGGTCCAGCCCCAGCATTTT; CDR3 protein: CASSLAEVQPQHF; D gene: .; J gene: TRBJ1-5; V gene: TRBV5-5; CDR3 length: 13; clone size: many
CDR3 DNA: TGTGCCAGCAGCCCGACAGGGGGGGATACGCAGTATTTT; CDR3 protein: CASSPTGGDTQYF; D gene: TRBD1; J gene: TRBJ2-3; V gene: TRBV28; CDR3 length: 13; clone size: .
CDR3 DNA: TGTGCCAGCAGCTTAGCGCAGGGATGGGACACTGAAGCTTTCTTT; CDR3 protein: CASSLAQGWDTEAFF; D gene: .; J gene: TRBJ1-1; V gene: TRBV7-9; CDR3 length: 15; clone size: many
CDR3 DNA: TGTGCCAGCAGTCCGACTTACAATGAGCAGTTCTTC; CDR3 protein: CASSPTYNEQFF; D gene: .; J gene: TRBJ2-1; V gene: TRBV27; CDR3 length: 12; clone size: many
CDR3 DNA: TGTGCCAGTAGTATGGGACTCCCAAGCTCTGGAAACACCATATATTTT; CDR3 protein: CASSMGLPSSGNTIYF; D gene: .; J gene: TRBJ1-3; V gene: TRBV19; CDR3 length: 16; clone size: many
CDR3 DNA: TGTGCCACCCAGAGCACCGGGAACCTAAACCCCCAGGCCTACAATGAGCAGTTCTTC; CDR3 protein: CATQSTGNLNPQAYNEQFF; D gene: .; J gene: TRBJ2-1; V gene: TRBV7-9; CDR3 length: 19; clone size: few
CDR3 DNA: TGCAGCGTCCTCTACGACAATGAGCAGTTCTTC; CDR3 protein: CSVLYDNEQFF; D gene: .; J gene: TRBJ2-1; V gene: TRBV29-1; CDR3 length: 11; clone size: many
CDR3 DNA: TGTGCCAGCACCCCGCTCTCAGATACGCAGTATTTT; CDR3 protein: CASTPLSDTQYF; D gene: .; J gene: TRBJ2-3; V gene: TRBV12-3/TRBV12-4; CDR3 length: 12; clone size: few
CDR3 DNA: TGTGCCAGCAGCTTAGCCCGACAGGACACTGAAGCTTTCTTT; CDR3 protein: CASSLARQDTEAFF; D gene: .; J gene: TRBJ1-1; V gene: TRBV11-2; CDR3 length: 14; clone size: .
CDR3 DNA: TGTGCTAGTGGTGCGGGACAGGGGGAGACCCAGTACTTC; CDR3 protein: CASGAGQGETQYF; D gene: TRBD1; J gene: TRBJ2-5; V gene: TRBV12-5; CDR3 length: 13; clone size: few
CDR3 DNA: TGCAGTGTGGCCTTGTTCGGGGAGACCCAGTACTTC; CDR3 protein: CSVALFGETQYF; D gene: .; J gene: TRBJ2-5; V gene: TRBV20-1; CDR3 length: 12; clone size: many
CDR3 DNA: TGTGCCAGCAGTTACTTCCGGGACGTCGGGATAGCGGGAAAAGATGAGCAGTTCTTC; CDR3 protein: CASSYFRDVGIAGKDEQFF; D gene: TRBD2; J gene: TRBJ2-1; V gene: TRBV6-5; CDR3 length: 19; clone size: many
CDR3 DNA: TGTGCCAGCAGTTTGGAGGCCGGGACGGACGTGAACACTGAAGCTTTCTTT; CDR3 protein: CASSLEAGTDVNTEAFF; D gene: .; J gene: TRBJ1-1; V gene: TRBV27; CDR3 length: 17; clone size: many
CDR3 DNA: TGCAGCCTAATGGACGGAACTAATGAAAAACTGTTTTTT; CDR3 protein: CSLMDGTNEKLFF; D gene: .; J gene: TRBJ1-4; V gene: TRBV29-1; CDR3 length: 13; clone size: .
CDR3 DNA: TGTGCCACCAGTGACGGGACAACCGATGACTGGCTAACCTACAATGAGCAGTTCTTC; CDR3 protein: CATSDGTTDDWLTYNEQFF; D gene: .; J gene: TRBJ2-1; V gene: TRBV24-1; CDR3 length: 19; clone size: many
CDR3 DNA: TGCAGTGCTAGAGACGGACTAGCCTCTGATGAGCAGTTCTTC; CDR3 protein: CSARDGLASDEQFF; D gene: TRBD2; J gene: TRBJ2-1; V gene: TRBV20-1; CDR3 length: 14; clone size: many
CDR3 DNA: TGTGCCAGCAGTTTCGAGGGAGGGCCGATAGGTACGCAGTATTTT; CDR3 protein: CASSFEGGPIGTQYF; D gene: TRBD2; J gene: TRBJ2-3; V gene: TRBV27; CDR3 length: 15; clone size: few
CDR3 DNA: TGTGCCAGCGGTTTATCTTACACAGATACGCAGTATTTT; CDR3 protein: CASGLSYTDTQYF; D gene: .; J gene: TRBJ2-3; V gene: TRBV27; CDR3 length: 13; clone size: .
CDR3 DNA: TGTGCCAGCAGCCAAGATCAAGCTAGCGGGATGTGGGCCGGGGAGCTGTTTTTT; CDR3 protein: CASSQDQASGMWAGELFF; D gene: TRBD2; J gene: TRBJ2-2; V gene: TRBV4-2; CDR3 length: 18; clone size: few